These 21 T cell receptor beta chains were sequenced from one sample in a study of prognosis after radiotherapy for stage I lung cancer. Template was genomic DNA; TCR beta CDR3 amplified in two multiplex PCR rounds. Primers were specific to each TRBV and TRBJ gene in first-round PCR. TCRdb fed the multiplex PCR reads into MiXCR, producing one record per CDR3 protein. The sample includes under 50,000 distinct CDR3 sequences, around a quarter seen only once; the top ten take around a quarter. Material: PBMCs, obtained before or after stereotactic body radiation therapy (not recorded which). These TCRs come from a donor at least 50 years old with non-small cell lung cancer.

Turning to this clonotype: This sequence may be a read error, since a much larger clone differs from it by one base. The chain has TRBV10-3 and TRBJ1-1; D is ambiguous. Trimming shortened V by 4 bases and J by 1 base, and 10 bases separated the two germline ends. Germline CDR1 is ENHRY and CDR2 is SYGVKD. There are 14 residues in the CDR3. The CDR3 protein is CAISGEVGNTEAFF. The CDR3 DNA reads TGTGCCATCAGTGGGGAAGTGGGGAACACTGAAGCTTTCTTT.

The rearrangement joins TRBV28 to TRBJ1-2, with unresolved D. Germline assignment: CDR1 MDHEN and CDR2 SYDVKM. The CDR3 runs to 13 residues. V shed 2 bases and J shed 6 bases, with 10 bases lying between them. DNA for the CDR3: TGTGCCAGCAGTTTAGCTGTAGTGAATGGCTACACCTTC. Translating it yields CASSLAVVNGYTF.

This clonotype was found many times. This chain connects TRBV11-3 to TRBJ1-6; TRBD1 aligns across 9 bases. This CDR3 is built from 16 residues. Per the germline V gene, CDR1 is SGHNT and CDR2 is YENEEA. Germline trimming cut 3 bases from V and 9 bases from J; bases unmatched to any gene: 9. The CDR3 DNA is TGTGCCAGCAGCTTTCCCGGACAGGGGTTGGCTTCACCCCTCCACTTT. This codes for CASSFPGQGLASPLHF.

This clonotype was observed at least ten times. V usage is TRBV28 and J usage is TRBJ1-5; 7 bases are shared with TRBD1. This CDR3 has 13 amino acids. Germline V gene lookup returns CDR1 MDHEN and CDR2 SYDVKM. V shed 5 bases and J 6 bases; nucleotides not matched to a gene: 4. DNA of the CDR3: TGTGCCAGCAGTAGACAGGGCGGTCAGCCCCAGCATTTT. It yields the protein CASSRQGGQPQHF.

This rearrangement joins TRBV20-1 to TRBJ2-7; TRBD2 agrees at 8 bases. Per germline, CDR1 DFQATT and CDR2 SNEGSKA (reference sequence). This CDR3 has 13 amino acids. Trimming cost V 4 bases and J 2 bases; bases outside gene matches: 4. The chain's CDR3 is CSAISGATYEQYF. The CDR3 bases are TGCAGTGCTATTAGCGGGGCGACCTACGAGCAGTACTTC.

The table lists this clonotype with many counts. The chain employs TRBV13 and TRBJ2-2; D unclear. The germline CDR1 and CDR2 sequences are PRHDT and FYEKMQ (reference sequence). The length of the CDR3 is 14 residues. Trimming shortened V by 5 bases and J by 3 bases, and 10 bases separated the two germline ends. The CDR3 coding sequence is TGTGCCAGCAGCAATCGGCCGGACACCGGGGAGCTGTTTTTT. It is translated as CASSNRPDTGELFF. Supplemented by reference TRBV13 and TRBJ2-2, the full variable domain reads AAGVIQSPRHLIKEKRETATLKCYPIPRHDTVYWYQQGPGQDPQFLISFYEKMQSDKGSIPDRFSAQQFSDYHSELNMSSLELGDSALYFCASSNRPDTGELFFGEGSRLTVL.

In this sample, this clonotype turned up many times. The DNA for the CDR3 is TGCGCCAGCAGCCGGGGACAGATTGAAGATCAGTTCTTC. Its translation is CASSRGQIEDQFF. The rearrangement joins TRBV5-1 to TRBJ2-1; 7 bases are shared with TRBD1. Germline values: CDR1 SGHRS, CDR2 YFSETQ. CDR3 length equals 13 residues. Trimming at V came to 4 bases and at J to 13 bases, leaving 11 bases not matched to a gene.

On this clonotype: This may stem from a read error, because a much larger clone lies one nucleotide away. The CDR3 DNA reads TGTGCCAGCAGCCCGTTAACAGGGGCCCGAGGTGAGACCCAGTACTTC. It specifies CASSPLTGARGETQYF. V is TRBV27 and J is TRBJ2-5, with TRBD1 matching 7 bases. CDR3 length: 16 residues. Germline V CDR1 and CDR2: MNHEY, SMNVEV (reference sequence). Losses at the gene ends were 6 bases for V and 5 bases for J; bases not matched to a gene: 15.

The CDR3 nucleotides are TGTGCCAGAAGTGGATTAGGGACAATCGGCAATCAGCCCCAGCATTTT. Its protein product is CARSGLGTIGNQPQHF. This chain connects TRBV6-2 or TRBV6-3 to TRBJ1-5; D is perhaps TRBD1 (6 bases). Germline assignment: CDR1 MNHEY and CDR2 SVGEGT. V was trimmed by 9 bases and J by 2 bases, leaving 20 bases between them. The CDR3 spans 16 residues.

Notes on this clonotype: Mismatch with germline at one junction end may stem from a read error. The V and J genes are TRBV11-2 and TRBJ1-6; possibly TRBD1 for D (6 bases). Germline V lookup: CDR1 SGHAT, CDR2 FQNNGV. There are 15 residues in the CDR3. The CDR3 region has the DNA TGCGCCAGCAGCTTAGAGTGGACAGTTAATTCACCCCTCCACTTT. Translation: CASSLEWTVNSPLHF.

About this clonotype: This may stem from a read error, because a much larger clone lies one nucleotide away. V and J are TRBV29-1 and TRBJ2-1; 12 bases map to TRBD2. The CDR3 has 12 residues. Germline V gives CDR1 SQVTM, CDR2 ANQGSEA. The CDR3 region has the DNA TGCGGCCCATCTAGCGGGAGGGGTGAGCAGTTCTTC. Translating it yields CGPSSGRGEQFF.

V usage is TRBV9 and J usage is TRBJ2-7, with TRBD2 identical over 10 bases. This CDR3 is 15 amino acids long. J lost 3 bases, V lost 0 bases, and 3 bases had no gene match. CDR1 is SGDLS, CDR2 YYNGEE, per germline. The CDR3 loop is CASSVEASGGYEQYF. As DNA, the CDR3 is TGTGCCAGCAGCGTAGAGGCTAGCGGGGGCTACGAGCAGTACTTC.

Many counts were recorded for this clonotype. The chain employs TRBV7-8 and TRBJ2-2, with D perhaps matching TRBD2 (6 bases). V was shortened by 5 bases and J by 7 bases, with 17 bases between the two germline ends. CDR1 and CDR2 from the germline V gene are SGHVS and FQNEAQ. The CDR3 has 15 amino acids. The CDR3 coding sequence is TGTGCCAGCAGCACGACCGGGACTTTCGGCGGGGAGCTGTTTTTT. Translated: CASSTTGTFGGELFF.

In this sample, this clonotype turned up many times. A much larger clone differs from this one at a single base, so this may be a read error. The chain combines TRBV4-2 with TRBJ2-3; D is unclear. The CDR3 consists of 16 residues. CDR1 is LGHNA, CDR2 YNFKEQ, per germline. V lost 5 bases, J lost 1 base, and 16 bases lay in between. CDR3 sequence (DNA): TGTGCCAGCAGCGCCGAAGCAGTAGCAGGCACAGATACGCAGTATTTT. Translation: CASSAEAVAGTDTQYF.

In this sample, this clonotype turned up many times. V gene TRBV6-1 combines with J gene TRBJ2-1; D might be TRBD2 (5 bases). Germline CDR1 is MNHNS and CDR2 is SASEGT. The ends were cut back, 5 bases at V and 7 bases at J, with 18 bases in the middle. This CDR3 contains 15 residues. The CDR3 protein is CASSLWPLPGNEQFF. Here the CDR3 DNA reads TGTGCCAGCAGTCTCTGGCCCCTTCCGGGGAATGAGCAGTTCTTC.

As concerns this clonotype: The likely explanation is a read error, given a far larger clone one base away. The rearrangement joins TRBV6-6 to TRBJ1-1; possible D gene TRBD1, 6 bases. Germline V gene data show CDR1 as MNHNY and CDR2 as SVGAGI (reference sequence). The CDR3 loop spans 15 amino acids. CDR3 nucleotide sequence: TGTGCCAGCGGTTACTCGGACAGCATGAACACTGAAGCTTTCTTT. Protein: CASGYSDSMNTEAFF.

As for this clonotype: This may stem from a read error, because a much larger clone lies one nucleotide away. This rearrangement joins TRBV19 to TRBJ2-3; possible D gene TRBD2, 6 bases. The CDR3 runs to 14 residues. V was shortened by 3 bases and J by 4 bases, with 11 bases between the two germline ends. Germline V lookup: CDR1 LNHDA, CDR2 SQIVND (reference sequence). CDR3 sequence: CASSIASAADTQYF. The DNA of the CDR3 is TGTGCCAGTAGTATCGCTAGCGCCGCAGATACGCAGTATTTT.

This clonotype is medium-sized within its sample. The V gene is TRBV27, the J gene TRBJ2-3; D is ambiguous. The V gene's germline CDR1 is MNHEY and CDR2 SMNVEV (reference sequence). This CDR3 region has 18 residues. Trimming removed 2 bases at V and 2 bases at J, with 20 bases between. CDR3 amino acids: CASSLNIRGGAHTDTQYF. CDR3 nucleotide sequence: TGTGCCAGCAGTTTAAATATACGAGGCGGAGCCCACACAGATACGCAGTATTTT.

This clonotype was observed once. The chain joins TRBV6-2 or TRBV6-3 to TRBJ2-2; D remains ambiguous. The ends were cut back, 6 bases at V and 6 bases at J, with 17 bases in the middle. Germline V lookup: CDR1 MNHEY, CDR2 SVGEGT. This CDR3 has 15 residues. In DNA, the CDR3 is TGTGCCAGCAGAGAGGTGTTGATGTTCGCCGGGGAGCTGTTTTTT. Translated: CASREVLMFAGELFF.

In its sample, this clonotype was seen many times. The chain is built from TRBV28 and TRBJ2-7; TRBD1 aligns across 7 bases. V dropped 2 bases and J dropped 2; count of bases not matched to a gene: 9. The germline V gene has CDR1 MDHEN and CDR2 SYDVKM. CDR3 size: 16 residues. The CDR3 region has the DNA TGTGCCAGCAGTTTAGGGCAGGGGGTCCCTACCTACGAGCAGTACTTC. Translated: CASSLGQGVPTYEQYF.

This clonotype was seen at least ten times. As DNA, the CDR3 is TGCGCCAGCAGCTTGGCTGGGGGGGGAAACACTGAAGCTTTCTTT. As protein: CASSLAGGGNTEAFF. The chain uses TRBV5-1 and TRBJ1-1; perhaps TRBD1 as D (5 bases). Deletions cut 0 bases from V and 2 bases from J, with 11 bases between. The CDR3 loop spans 15 amino acids. CDR1 is SGHRS, CDR2 YFSETQ, per germline. Complete variable domain (other parts from reference TRBV5-1 and TRBJ1-1): KAGVTQTPRYLIKTRGQQVTLSCSPISGHRSVSWYQQTPGQGLQFLFEYFSETQRNKGNFPGRFSGRQFSNSRSEMNVSTLELGDSALYLCASSLAGGGNTEAFFGQGTRLTVV.